This passage covers 17 T cell receptor beta chains from one sample sequenced in a study of blood T cell repertoires in COVID-19. The assay was immunoSEQ multiplex PCR, and TCRdb's table has in-frame clones only and misses some. The sample records some 120,000 clones, approximately 90% being singletons. The sample was peripheral blood. The receptors come from a man in his 70s with active or convalescent COVID-19.

This clone appeared once. This sequence joins TRBV7-8 and TRBJ1-5; 8 positions agree with TRBD1. From germline, CDR1 is SGHVS and CDR2 FQNEAQ. There are 15 residues in the CDR3. The J segment lost 5 bases and the V segment lost 2 bases, leaving 5 bases of the junction unmatched. CDR3 nucleotide sequence: TGTGCCAGCAGCTTAATCGACAGGGGCCATCAGCCCCAGCATTTT. Amino acid sequence: CASSLIDRGHQPQHF.

The chain combines TRBV4-2 with TRBJ2-5; tentatively, D is TRBD2 (6 bases). Germline CDR1 reads LGHNA; CDR2 reads YNFKEQ. V was cut by 4 bases and J by 1 base, with 16 bases left in between. This CDR3 has 16 residues. In DNA form, the CDR3 reads TGTGCCAGCAGCCCAACCGGAGCGGGCCCCCAAGAGACCCAGTACTTC. Its protein product is CASSPTGAGPQETQYF.

This clone has just one count. The V gene is TRBV30, the J gene TRBJ1-5; D unclear. The CDR3 spans 17 residues. Germline values: CDR1 GTSNPN, CDR2 SVGIG (reference sequence). The V and J ends lost 4 bases and 0 bases respectively, with 19 bases between them. The CDR3 nucleotides read TGTGCCTGGAATAGCGGACGTGGGATGTATAGCAATCAGCCCCAGCATTTT. The encoded protein is CAWNSGRGMYSNQPQHF.

This chain connects TRBV21-1 to TRBJ2-3; the DNA was not used to check the table's D call, TRBD2. TRBV21-1 is labeled a pseudogene. This CDR3 region has 20 residues. This CDR3 reads CASSKGTTRTSGRASDTQYF. CDR3 DNA sequence: TGTGCCAGCAGCAAAGGTACCACTCGTACTAGCGGGAGGGCCTCGGATACGCAGTATTTT.

The chain employs TRBV6-5 and TRBJ2-1; 8 nucleotides line up with TRBD1. V was pared by 4 bases and J by 6 bases, with 8 bases of the junction left unmatched. The CDR3 contains 15 residues. Germline CDR1 MNHEY, CDR2 SVGAGI. DNA of the CDR3: TGTGCCAGCAGTTTGACAGGGGATTTAATCAATGAGCAGTTCTTC. This sequence encodes CASSLTGDLINEQFF.

CDR3 sequence reads: CASSQLPGQKNSPLHF. CDR3 in DNA: TGTGCCAGCAGCCAGCTTCCGGGACAAAAAAATTCACCCCTCCACTTT. The V gene is TRBV4-2, the J gene TRBJ1-6; perhaps TRBD1 as D (6 bases). The CDR3 has 16 amino acids. V was pared by 3 bases and J by 7 bases, with 16 bases between. Per the germline V gene, CDR1 is LGHNA and CDR2 is YNFKEQ.

This clone was seen a single time. The CDR3 protein is CASRPTGEAYEQYF. Here the CDR3 DNA reads TGTGCCAGCAGGCCCACAGGGGAGGCCTACGAGCAGTACTTC. The chain uses TRBV28 and TRBJ2-7; TRBD1 is a possible D gene (7 bases). This CDR3 has 14 amino acids. Germline CDR1 is MDHEN and CDR2 is SYDVKM. Deletions cut 6 bases from V and 2 bases from J, with 14 bases between.

This rearrangement joins TRBV7-8 to TRBJ1-1; the match to TRBD1 covers 11 bases. Unmatched junction bases numbered 6, after V lost 1 base and J lost 5 bases. The CDR3 spans 16 residues. Germline assignment: CDR1 SGHVS and CDR2 FQNEAQ. The CDR3: CASSLGGQGVLTEAFF. DNA of the CDR3: TGTGCCAGCAGCTTAGGGGGACAGGGGGTTTTAACTGAAGCTTTCTTT.

The J gene is TRBJ2-2, the V gene TRBV5-6; D is perhaps TRBD1 (6 bases). Germline V gene lookup returns CDR1 SGHDT and CDR2 YYEEEE. V lost 4 bases to trimming and J lost 6 bases, with 16 bases between them. This CDR3 has 15 residues. This CDR3 is CASSARTGTPGELFF. CDR3 nucleotide sequence: TGTGCCAGCAGCGCGAGAACAGGGACGCCCGGGGAGCTGTTTTTT. The variable domain in full, completed from reference TRBV5-6 and TRBJ2-2, reads DAGVTQSPTHLIKTRGQQVTLRCSPKSGHDTVSWYQQALGQGPQFIFQYYEEEERQRGNFPDRFSGHQFPNYSSELNVNALLLGDSALYLCASSARTGTPGELFFGEGSRLTVL.

The rearrangement joins TRBV6-5 to TRBJ1-4; D may be TRBD1 (6 bases). The CDR3 sequence is 13 residues long. V was clipped by 10 bases and J by 5 bases, with 14 bases between them. Germline lookup yields CDR1 MNHEY and CDR2 SVGAGI. DNA for the CDR3: TGTGCCACCGCCGACAGGTACAATGAAAAACTGTTTTTT. Its translation: CATADRYNEKLFF.

This clone was picked up one time. The genes are TRBV5-4 and TRBJ2-7; 8 bases agree with TRBD1. Germline V lookup: CDR1 SGHNT, CDR2 YYREEE (reference sequence). Trimming cost V 2 bases and J 2 bases; bases outside gene matches: 6. There are 15 residues in the CDR3. The CDR3 region has the DNA TGTGCCAGCAGCTTTTCAGGGACAGGAGCCTACGAGCAGTACTTC. Residues: CASSFSGTGAYEQYF.

The J gene is TRBJ1-1, the V gene TRBV6-6, with 11 positions matching TRBD1. The V gene's germline CDR1 is MNHNY and CDR2 SVGAGI (reference sequence). The CDR3 length is 21 residues. V shed 6 bases, J shed 0 bases, and the junction held 21 bases outside the gene matches. CDR3 bases: TGTGCCAGCAGCCTAGGGGGGACAGGGGGACTCCCGAGAACTCTGAACACTGAAGCTTTCTTT. It is translated as CASSLGGTGGLPRTLNTEAFF.

V usage is TRBV20-1 and J usage is TRBJ2-7, with D possibly TRBD1 on 5 matching bases. This CDR3 region has 11 residues. Trimming left V 7 bases short and J 4 bases short, with 11 bases between. CDR1 DFQATT and CDR2 SNEGSKA come from the germline V gene (reference sequence). CDR3 protein: CSVPRAYEQYF. In DNA form, the CDR3 reads TGCAGTGTTCCCAGGGCATACGAGCAGTACTTC.

This clone has just one count. The chain employs TRBV5-1 and TRBJ1-1; D uncertain. The V and J ends lost 4 bases and 4 bases respectively, with 20 bases between them. Germline assignment: CDR1 SGHRS and CDR2 YFSETQ. The CDR3 sequence is 16 residues long. The CDR3 nucleotides read TGCGCCAGCAGCCCGCAGAGGGTCGCGTCTGGCACTGAAGCTTTCTTT. It specifies CASSPQRVASGTEAFF.

This chain uses TRBV5-6 with TRBJ1-1; D perhaps matches TRBD1 (5 bases). Trimming removed 4 bases from V and 1 base from J, with 11 bases in between. The CDR3 is 14 amino acids. From germline, CDR1 is SGHDT and CDR2 YYEEEE. Here the CDR3 DNA reads TGTGCCAGCAGCCTGGACATTCAGAACACTGAAGCTTTCTTT. Protein: CASSLDIQNTEAFF.

The chain employs TRBV2 and TRBJ2-7; D gene uncertain. V lost 4 bases, J lost 2 bases, and 9 bases lay in between. Germline CDR1 is SNHLY and CDR2 is FYNNEI. The CDR3 loop spans 13 amino acids. The CDR3 nucleotides are TGTGCCAGCAGTGCGCAAACGGCCTACGAGCAGTACTTC. It encodes CASSAQTAYEQYF.

This chain joins TRBV28 and TRBJ2-2, with TRBD1 identical over 9 bases. The CDR3 has 15 amino acids. The ends lost 6 bases at V and 4 bases at J; junction bases unmatched: 6. Looked up from germline, CDR1 is MDHEN and CDR2 is SYDVKM. In nucleotides, the CDR3 is TGTGCCAGCAGACCACAGGGGGCGAGCACCGGGGAGCTGTTTTTT. Amino acids: CASRPQGASTGELFF.